This passage covers 24 T cell receptor beta chains from one sample sequenced in a study of T-cell reconstitution after alpha-beta-depleted transplantation in children. Preparing the TCRbeta library involved the use of unique molecular identifiers. TCRdb reanalysed the PCR reads using MiXCR and keeps one entry per CDR3 protein. The sample has over 400,000 distinct CDR3 sequences, about 12% seen once. The sample was PBMCs from the stem cell graft donor, taken from the stem cell graft. The receptors come from a human donor who donated a stem cell graft to a child with combined immunodeficiency.

This clonotype was seen a handful of times. The chain employs TRBV30 and TRBJ2-7; 7 bases agree with TRBD2. This CDR3 is built from 11 residues. CDR1 is GTSNPN and CDR2 is SVGIG in the germline V gene (reference sequence). V lost 5 bases, J lost 13 bases, and 11 bases stayed unmatched. Written as DNA, the CDR3 is TGTGCCTGGGGGGGGGAGCGGAGGACTTACTTC. This gives the protein CAWGGERRTYF.

This clonotype turned up a few times. The rearrangement links TRBV6-5 to TRBJ2-3, with 7 nucleotides matching TRBD1. The CDR3 runs to 16 residues. The ends lost 8 bases at V and 2 bases at J; junction bases unmatched: 13. Germline V lookup: CDR1 MNHEY, CDR2 SVGAGI. The CDR3 nucleotides are TGTGCCAGCCAACGCGGAATGACAGGGCCCACAGATACGCAGTATTTT. Protein: CASQRGMTGPTDTQYF.

The rearrangement uses TRBV19 and TRBJ2-2; 7 nucleotides agree with TRBD2. V was pared by 7 bases and J by 6 bases, with 14 bases of the junction left unmatched. The CDR3 is 16 amino acids. The V gene's germline CDR1 is LNHDA and CDR2 SQIVND (reference sequence). CDR3 in amino acids: CASMDPGGGSPGELFF. The CDR3 DNA reads as TGTGCCAGTATGGATCCGGGAGGAGGGTCCCCCGGGGAGCTGTTTTTT.

J is TRBJ2-1 and V is TRBV14; no firm D call. Trimming removed 4 bases from V and 7 bases from J, with 17 bases in between. The CDR3 runs to 15 residues. Looked up from germline, CDR1 is SGHDN and CDR2 is FVKESK. The CDR3 DNA reads TGTGCCAGCAGCCGCCGGACCTACTGGGCGAATGAGCAGTTCTTC. It specifies CASSRRTYWANEQFF.

This clonotype was counted at least ten times. The chain uses TRBV5-1 and TRBJ2-3, with D possibly matching TRBD2 (7 bases). Germline CDR1 is SGHRS and CDR2 is YFSETQ. This CDR3 region has 17 residues. V was pared by 5 bases and J by 7 bases, with 26 bases between. CDR3 sequence reads: CASRTTTWGGSSYTQYF. The DNA for the CDR3 is TGCGCCAGCAGAACGACGACTTGGGGGGGCAGCTCATATACGCAGTATTTT.

This clonotype has only a few counts. The chain employs TRBV7-6 and TRBJ2-5; D gene ambiguous. This CDR3 contains 14 residues. Germline CDR1 is SGHVS and CDR2 is FNYEAQ. Trimming pared 3 bases from V and 2 bases from J, leaving 10 bases between. The CDR3 DNA reads as TGTGCCAGCAGCTTCGCACTGGCACAAGAGACCCAGTACTTC. This translates into CASSFALAQETQYF. Drawing the rest from reference TRBV7-6 and TRBJ2-5, the complete variable domain is GAGVSQSPRYKVTKRGQDVALRCDPISGHVSLYWYRQALGQGPEFLTYFNYEAQQDKSGLPNDRFSAERPEGSISTLTIQRTEQRDSAMYRCASSFALAQETQYFGPGTRLLVL.

The table lists this clonotype with many counts. The genes are TRBV7-9 and TRBJ2-7; D not resolved. CDR3 length: 12 amino acids. V dropped 5 bases and J dropped 4 bases, with 9 bases sitting between them. Germline CDR1 SEHNR, CDR2 FQNEAQ (reference sequence). DNA of the CDR3: TGTGCCAGCAGCCACCACTCGTACGAGCAGTACTTC. Encoded protein: CASSHHSYEQYF.

The rearrangement joins TRBV12-3 or TRBV12-4 to TRBJ2-7, with TRBD1 matching 7 bases. The V gene end was trimmed by 6 bases and the J gene end by 5 bases; junction bases not matched to a gene: 7. CDR3 length equals 13 residues. CDR3 protein: CASSTGVFDEQYF. Written as DNA, the CDR3 is TGTGCCAGCAGCACAGGGGTTTTCGACGAGCAGTACTTC.

The chain has TRBV10-2 and TRBJ1-6; tentative D call: TRBD1 (5 bases). V was cut by 4 bases and J by 5 bases, with 15 bases left in between. The CDR3 covers 16 residues. From germline, CDR1 is WSHSY and CDR2 SAAADI. CDR3 loop: CASSAPERGNNSPLHF. The CDR3 DNA reads TGCGCCAGCAGTGCACCTGAAAGGGGCAATAATTCACCCCTCCACTTT.

At least ten counts were recorded for this clonotype. The DNA for the CDR3 is TGTGCCAGCAGCTCAGACCAGCGGGACATTGAGGTTGAGCAGTTCTTC. It translates to CASSSDQRDIEVEQFF. The V call is TRBV7-9, the J call TRBJ2-1; D may be TRBD2 (7 bases). V lost 4 bases and J 9 bases, leaving 22 bases between the germline ends. There are 16 residues in the CDR3. The germline V gene encodes CDR1 SEHNR and CDR2 FQNEAQ (reference sequence).

This clonotype was seen a few times. V gene TRBV20-1 combines with J gene TRBJ1-4; D uncertain. Germline V CDR1 and CDR2: DFQATT, SNEGSKA (reference sequence). The CDR3 runs 12 residues. Trimming pared 1 base from V and 12 bases from J, leaving 12 bases between. CDR3 protein: CSARVGSRQLFF. CDR3 nucleotides: TGCAGTGCTAGAGTTGGCAGTAGGCAACTGTTTTTT.

The chain joins TRBV20-1 to TRBJ2-3, with D possibly called TRBD1 or TRBD2 (6 bases each). This CDR3 region has 15 residues. Per the germline V gene, CDR1 is DFQATT and CDR2 is SNEGSKA (reference sequence). V was clipped by 2 bases and J by 4 bases, with 16 bases between them. The CDR3 here is CSARKEGGRADTQYF. For the CDR3, the DNA is TGCAGTGCTAGAAAAGAGGGGGGCCGAGCAGATACGCAGTATTTT.

This clonotype was seen more than once but under ten times. The chain joins TRBV6-5 to TRBJ2-7; no clear D gene. The CDR3 runs 12 residues. Germline CDR1 reads MNHEY; CDR2 reads SVGAGI. Deletions cut 6 bases from V and 5 bases from J, with 11 bases between. The CDR3 reads CASRASVDEQYF. CDR3 nucleotide sequence: TGTGCCAGCAGGGCTAGTGTCGACGAGCAGTACTTC.

This clonotype was seen at least ten times. The gene calls are TRBV24-1 and TRBJ2-7; no firm D call. CDR3 length equals 11 residues. Trimming left V 1 base short and J 4 bases short, with 1 base between. Looked up from germline, CDR1 is KGHDR and CDR2 is SFDVKD. For the CDR3, the DNA is TGTGCCACCAGTGATTTATACGAGCAGTACTTC. This translates into CATSDLYEQYF.

The chain joins TRBV12-3 or TRBV12-4 to TRBJ2-1, with unresolved D. V lost 1 base and J lost 8, with 15 bases in between. The CDR3 is 15 residues long. As DNA, the CDR3 is TGTGCCAGCAGTTTAGGGAATACGTACAATGATGAGCAGTTCTTC. This sequence encodes CASSLGNTYNDEQFF.

This clonotype was seen more than once but under ten times. The chain joins TRBV10-2 to TRBJ2-5, with D possibly called TRBD1 or TRBD2 (6 bases each). The germline V gene has CDR1 WSHSY and CDR2 SAAADI. CDR3 length: 14 amino acids. Between the trimmed V and J ends, which lost 6 bases and 4 bases, there was a span of 15 bases. The CDR3, as DNA: TGCGCCAGCAGGCTGAGGGGGACTTCAGAGACCCAGTACTTC. This codes for CASRLRGTSETQYF.

This clonotype was detected many times. V and J are TRBV5-1 and TRBJ2-3; a possible D gene is TRBD1 (5 bases). V was clipped by 7 bases and J by 0 bases, with 12 bases between them. Germline V gives CDR1 SGHRS, CDR2 YFSETQ. This CDR3 spans 14 amino acids. DNA of the CDR3: TGCGCCAGCGCCACGACAGCTAGCACAGATACGCAGTATTTT. Residues: CASATTASTDTQYF.

The chain combines TRBV7-8 with TRBJ1-2; 9 bases line up with TRBD1. The CDR3 runs to 15 residues. The V and J ends lost 4 bases and 4 bases, in that order; junction bases with no gene match: 7. Germline CDR1 SGHVS, CDR2 FQNEAQ. CDR3 in DNA: TGTGCCAGCAGCTCTAACCGGGACAGGGCCTATGGCTACACCTTC. Protein product: CASSSNRDRAYGYTF. Complete variable domain (other parts from reference TRBV7-8 and TRBJ1-2): GAGVSQSPRYKVAKRGQDVALRCDPISGHVSLFWYQQALGQGPEFLTYFQNEAQLDKSGLPSDRFFAERPEGSVSTLKIQRTQQEDSAVYLCASSSNRDRAYGYTFGSGTRLTVV.

This clonotype was observed a few times. The gene calls are TRBV27 and TRBJ2-7, with a tentative D call TRBD2 (6 bases). The germline V gene encodes CDR1 MNHEY and CDR2 SMNVEV (reference sequence). V was pared by 4 bases and J by 3 bases, with 13 bases between. The CDR3 is 14 residues long. CDR3 amino acids: CASSSLPGVYEQYF. In DNA form, the CDR3 reads TGTGCCAGCAGTTCCCTTCCGGGAGTCTACGAGCAGTACTTC.

The rearrangement links TRBV6-5 to TRBJ2-5; D gene uncertain. This CDR3 spans 14 amino acids. The germline V and J ends were trimmed by 0 bases and 2 bases, with 7 bases remaining between them. CDR1 and CDR2 from the germline V gene are MNHEY and SVGAGI. This CDR3 is CASSYSANQETQYF. The CDR3 DNA reads as TGTGCCAGCAGTTACTCGGCCAATCAAGAGACCCAGTACTTC.

This clonotype has a handful of counts. The chain combines TRBV3-1 with TRBJ2-5, with D perhaps matching TRBD1 (5 bases). Germline V gene data show CDR1 as LGHDT and CDR2 as YNNKEL (reference sequence). Trimming pared 1 base from V and 4 bases from J, leaving 19 bases between. The CDR3 extends over 17 amino acids. The CDR3 region is CASSQGRWGETGETQYF. The CDR3, as DNA: TGTGCCAGCAGCCAAGGGCGTTGGGGCGAGACGGGAGAGACCCAGTACTTC.

This rearrangement joins TRBV6-2 or TRBV6-3 to TRBJ2-1, with D possibly TRBD1 on 6 matching bases. V was trimmed by 8 bases and J by 2 bases, leaving 16 bases between them. Germline lookup yields CDR1 MNHEY and CDR2 SVGEGT. The CDR3 consists of 15 residues. CDR3 nucleotides: TGTGCCAGCTCCCACCGGGGACACGCCTACAATGAGCAGTTCTTC. It yields the protein CASSHRGHAYNEQFF.

In DNA form, the CDR3 reads TGCGCCAGCAGACCGGGACAGGGGTTCTATAATGAGCAGTTCTTC. Protein sequence: CASRPGQGFYNEQFF. This chain connects TRBV5-1 to TRBJ2-1, with 10 bases matching TRBD1. V lost 5 bases and J lost 7; bases outside the gene matches: 9. Germline loops: CDR1 SGHRS, CDR2 YFSETQ. This CDR3 has 15 amino acids.

This clonotype has at least ten counts. The CDR3 loop is CASSRDSRQETQYF. DNA for the CDR3: TGTGCCAGCAGTCGGGACAGTCGGCAAGAGACCCAGTACTTC. This chain joins TRBV12-3 or TRBV12-4 and TRBJ2-5; TRBD1 aligns across 7 bases. V dropped 5 bases and J dropped 2; count of bases not matched to a gene: 5. The CDR3 length is 14 residues.